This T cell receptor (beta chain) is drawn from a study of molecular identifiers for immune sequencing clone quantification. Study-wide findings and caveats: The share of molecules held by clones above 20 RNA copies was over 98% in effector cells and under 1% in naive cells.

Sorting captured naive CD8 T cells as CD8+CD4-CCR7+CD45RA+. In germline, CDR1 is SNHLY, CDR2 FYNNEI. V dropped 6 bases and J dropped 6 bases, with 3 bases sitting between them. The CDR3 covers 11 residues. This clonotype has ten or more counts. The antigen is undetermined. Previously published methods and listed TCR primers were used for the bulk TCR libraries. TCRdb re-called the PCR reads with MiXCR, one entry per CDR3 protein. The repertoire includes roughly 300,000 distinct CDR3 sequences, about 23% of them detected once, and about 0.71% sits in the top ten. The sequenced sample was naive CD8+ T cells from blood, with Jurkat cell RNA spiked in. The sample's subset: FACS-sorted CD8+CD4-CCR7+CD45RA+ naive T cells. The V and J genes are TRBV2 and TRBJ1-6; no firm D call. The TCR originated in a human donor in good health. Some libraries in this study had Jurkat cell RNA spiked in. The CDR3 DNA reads TGTGCCAGCAGCCCTAATTCACCCCTCCACTTT. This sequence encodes CASSPNSPLHF. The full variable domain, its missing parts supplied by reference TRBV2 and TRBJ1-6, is EPEVTQTPSHQVTQMGQEVILRCVPISNHLYFYWYRQILGQKVEFLVSFYNNEISEKSEIFDDQFSVERPDGSNFTLKIRSTKLEDSAMYFCASSPNSPLHFGNGTRLTVT.